The TCR beta chain described here comes from a study of CD8 T cells in Susac syndrome. V was clipped by 4 bases and J by 3 bases; unmatched bases: 2. Germline assignment: CDR1 GTSNPN and CDR2 SVGIG (reference sequence). This CDR3 spans 12 amino acids. An amount of RNA that ranged from roughly 0.5 to 1 ug was reverse transcribed with random hexamers. Via MiXCR, TCRdb re-called the immunoSEQ multiplex PCR reads, giving one row per CDR3 protein. This table has approximately 190,000 distinct CDR3 sequences, about 95% appearing once. This TCR derives from a human donor with multiple sclerosis. The chain recombines TRBV30 with TRBJ2-7; 8 bases align to TRBD1. Sequenced sample: CD4+ T cells from PBMCs. The CDR3 loop reads CAWTGQGYEQYF. The CDR3, as DNA: TGTGCCTGGACCGGACAGGGCTACGAGCAGTACTTC.